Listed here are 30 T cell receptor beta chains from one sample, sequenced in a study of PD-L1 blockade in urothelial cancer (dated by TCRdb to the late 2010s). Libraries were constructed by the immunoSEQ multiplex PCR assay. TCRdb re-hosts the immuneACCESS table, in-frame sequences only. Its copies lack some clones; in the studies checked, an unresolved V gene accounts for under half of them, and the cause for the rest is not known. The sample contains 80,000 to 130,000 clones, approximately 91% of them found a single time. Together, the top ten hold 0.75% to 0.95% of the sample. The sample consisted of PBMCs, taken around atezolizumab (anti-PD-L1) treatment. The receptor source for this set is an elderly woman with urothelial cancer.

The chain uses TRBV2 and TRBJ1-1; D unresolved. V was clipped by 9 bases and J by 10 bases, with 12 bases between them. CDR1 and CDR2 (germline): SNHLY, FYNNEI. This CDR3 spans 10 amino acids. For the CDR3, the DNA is TGTGCCAGGTCCGAGCGGGCAGCTTTCTTT. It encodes CARSERAAFF.

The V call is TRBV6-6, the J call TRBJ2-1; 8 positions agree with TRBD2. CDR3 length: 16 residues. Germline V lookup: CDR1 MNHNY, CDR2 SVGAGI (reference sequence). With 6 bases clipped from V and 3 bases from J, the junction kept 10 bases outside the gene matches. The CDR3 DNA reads TGTGCCAGCAGGTATCTGAGAGCGGGAGACTACAATGAGCAGTTCTTC. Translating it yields CASRYLRAGDYNEQFF.

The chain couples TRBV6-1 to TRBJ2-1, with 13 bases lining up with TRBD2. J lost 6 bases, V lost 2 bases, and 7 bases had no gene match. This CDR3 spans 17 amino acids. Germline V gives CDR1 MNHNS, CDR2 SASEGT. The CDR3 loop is CASSERTSGSLGNEQFF. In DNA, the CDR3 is TGTGCCAGCAGTGAAAGGACTAGCGGGAGTTTGGGCAATGAGCAGTTCTTC.

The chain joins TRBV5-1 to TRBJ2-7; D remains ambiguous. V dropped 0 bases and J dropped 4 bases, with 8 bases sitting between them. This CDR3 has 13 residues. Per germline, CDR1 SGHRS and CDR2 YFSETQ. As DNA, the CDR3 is TGCGCCAGCAGCTTGGCCCCCAGGTACGAGCAGTACTTC. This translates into CASSLAPRYEQYF.

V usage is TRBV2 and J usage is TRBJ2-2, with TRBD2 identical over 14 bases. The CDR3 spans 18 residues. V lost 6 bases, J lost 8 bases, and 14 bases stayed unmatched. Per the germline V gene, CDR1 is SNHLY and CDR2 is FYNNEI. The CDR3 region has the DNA TGTGCCAGCAGCCTCTCCGGACTAGCGGGAGGAAAGTTGGGGGAGCTGTTTTTT. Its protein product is CASSLSGLAGGKLGELFF.

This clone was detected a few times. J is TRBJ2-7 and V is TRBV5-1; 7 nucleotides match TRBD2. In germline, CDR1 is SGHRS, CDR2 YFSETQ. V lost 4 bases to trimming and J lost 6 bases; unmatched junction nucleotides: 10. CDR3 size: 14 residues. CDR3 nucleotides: TGCGCCAGCAGCCCTGGGGGGGGAATGTCCGAGCAGTACTTC. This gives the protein CASSPGGGMSEQYF.

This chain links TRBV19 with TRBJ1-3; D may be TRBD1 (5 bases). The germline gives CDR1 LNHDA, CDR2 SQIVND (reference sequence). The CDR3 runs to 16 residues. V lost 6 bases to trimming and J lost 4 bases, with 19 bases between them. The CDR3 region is CASRTTWAGFGNTIYF. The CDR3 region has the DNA TGTGCCAGTAGGACCACGTGGGCAGGGTTCGGAAACACCATATATTTT.

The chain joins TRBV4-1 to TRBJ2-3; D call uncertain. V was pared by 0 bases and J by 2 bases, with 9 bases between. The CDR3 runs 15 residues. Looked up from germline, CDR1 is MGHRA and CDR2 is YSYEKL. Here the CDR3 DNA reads TGCGCCAGCAGCCAAGATCCAGGCACCACAGATACGCAGTATTTT. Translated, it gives CASSQDPGTTDTQYF.

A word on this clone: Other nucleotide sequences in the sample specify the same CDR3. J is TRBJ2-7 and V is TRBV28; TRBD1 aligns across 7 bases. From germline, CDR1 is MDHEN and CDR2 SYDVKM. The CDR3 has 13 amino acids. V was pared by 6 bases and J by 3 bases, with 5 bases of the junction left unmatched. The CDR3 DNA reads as TGTGCCAGCAGCAGGGGGATCGGCTACGAGCAGTACTTC. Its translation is CASSRGIGYEQYF.

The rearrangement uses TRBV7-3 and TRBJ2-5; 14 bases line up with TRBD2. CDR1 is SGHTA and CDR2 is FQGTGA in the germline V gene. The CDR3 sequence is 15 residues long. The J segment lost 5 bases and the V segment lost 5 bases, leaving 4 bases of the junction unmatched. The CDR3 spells CASSTGLAGVETQYF. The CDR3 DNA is TGTGCCAGCAGCACGGGACTAGCGGGAGTCGAGACCCAGTACTTC.

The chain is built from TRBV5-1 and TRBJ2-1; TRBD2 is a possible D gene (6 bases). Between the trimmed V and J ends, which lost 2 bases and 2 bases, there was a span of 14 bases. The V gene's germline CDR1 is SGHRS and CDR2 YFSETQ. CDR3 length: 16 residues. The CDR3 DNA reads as TGCGCCAGCAGCTTTCTAGCGACAGCAACCTACAATGAGCAGTTCTTC. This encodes CASSFLATATYNEQFF.

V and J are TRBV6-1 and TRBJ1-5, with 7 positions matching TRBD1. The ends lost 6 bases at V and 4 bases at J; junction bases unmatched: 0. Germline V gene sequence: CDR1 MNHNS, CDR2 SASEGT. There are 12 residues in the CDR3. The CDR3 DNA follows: TGTGCCAGCAGACAGGGGAATCAGCCCCAGCATTTT. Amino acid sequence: CASRQGNQPQHF.

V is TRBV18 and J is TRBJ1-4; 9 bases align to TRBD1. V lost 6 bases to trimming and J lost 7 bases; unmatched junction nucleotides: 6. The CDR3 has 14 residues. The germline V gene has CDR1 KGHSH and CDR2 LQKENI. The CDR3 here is CASSTGGLVEKLFF. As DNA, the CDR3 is TGTGCCAGCTCTACAGGGGGCTTGGTTGAAAAACTGTTTTTT.

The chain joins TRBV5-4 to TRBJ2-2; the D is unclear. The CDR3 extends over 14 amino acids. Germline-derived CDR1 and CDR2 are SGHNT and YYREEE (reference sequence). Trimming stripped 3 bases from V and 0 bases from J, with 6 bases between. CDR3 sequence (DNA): TGTGCCAGCAGCTCCACAACGAACACCGGGGAGCTGTTTTTT. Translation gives CASSSTTNTGELFF.

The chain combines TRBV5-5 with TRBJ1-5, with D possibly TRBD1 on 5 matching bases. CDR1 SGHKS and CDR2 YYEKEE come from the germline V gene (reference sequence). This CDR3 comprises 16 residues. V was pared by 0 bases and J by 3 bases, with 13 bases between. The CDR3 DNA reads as TGTGCCAGCAGCTTGGAGCAGGGAATCGCCAATCAGCCCCAGCATTTT. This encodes CASSLEQGIANQPQHF.

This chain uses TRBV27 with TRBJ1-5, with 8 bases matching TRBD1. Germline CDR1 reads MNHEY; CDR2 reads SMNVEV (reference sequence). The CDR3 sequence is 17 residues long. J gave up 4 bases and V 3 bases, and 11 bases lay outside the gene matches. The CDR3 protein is CASSFPIIDRGNQPQHF. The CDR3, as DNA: TGTGCCAGCAGTTTCCCAATTATCGACAGGGGTAATCAGCCCCAGCATTTT.

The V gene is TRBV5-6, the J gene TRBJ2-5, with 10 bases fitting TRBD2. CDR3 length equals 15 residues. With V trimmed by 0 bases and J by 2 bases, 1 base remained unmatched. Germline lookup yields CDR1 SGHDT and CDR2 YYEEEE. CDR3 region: CASSLGTSGQETQYF. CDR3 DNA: TGTGCCAGCAGCTTGGGGACTAGCGGTCAAGAGACCCAGTACTTC.

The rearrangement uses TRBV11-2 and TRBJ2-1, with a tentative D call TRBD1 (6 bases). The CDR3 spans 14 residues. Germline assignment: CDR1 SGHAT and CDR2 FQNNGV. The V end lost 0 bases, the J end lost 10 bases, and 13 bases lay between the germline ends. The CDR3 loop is CASSLDATGLEQFF. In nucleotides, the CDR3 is TGTGCCAGCAGCTTAGATGCTACAGGGCTAGAGCAGTTCTTC.

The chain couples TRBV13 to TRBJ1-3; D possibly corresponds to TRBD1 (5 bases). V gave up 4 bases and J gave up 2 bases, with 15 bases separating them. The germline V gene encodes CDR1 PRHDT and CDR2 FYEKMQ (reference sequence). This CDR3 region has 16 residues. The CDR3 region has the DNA TGTGCCAGCAGCTCCGTGATATGGGGGGCTGGAAACACCATATATTTT. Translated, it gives CASSSVIWGAGNTIYF.

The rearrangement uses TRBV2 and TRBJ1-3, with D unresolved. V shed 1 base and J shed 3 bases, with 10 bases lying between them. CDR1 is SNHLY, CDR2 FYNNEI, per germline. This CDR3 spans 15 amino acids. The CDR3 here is CASSEDGIGGNTIYF. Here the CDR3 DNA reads TGTGCCAGCAGTGAAGACGGGATCGGTGGAAACACCATATATTTT. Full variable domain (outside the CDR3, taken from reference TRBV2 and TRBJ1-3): EPEVTQTPSHQVTQMGQEVILRCVPISNHLYFYWYRQILGQKVEFLVSFYNNEISEKSEIFDDQFSVERPDGSNFTLKIRSTKLEDSAMYFCASSEDGIGGNTIYFGEGSWLTVV.

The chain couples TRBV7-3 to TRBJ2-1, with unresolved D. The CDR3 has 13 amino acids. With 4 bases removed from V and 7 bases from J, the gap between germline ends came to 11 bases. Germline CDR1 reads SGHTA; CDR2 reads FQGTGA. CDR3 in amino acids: CASSSRNGNEQFF. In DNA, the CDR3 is TGTGCCAGCAGCTCCCGAAACGGGAATGAGCAGTTCTTC.

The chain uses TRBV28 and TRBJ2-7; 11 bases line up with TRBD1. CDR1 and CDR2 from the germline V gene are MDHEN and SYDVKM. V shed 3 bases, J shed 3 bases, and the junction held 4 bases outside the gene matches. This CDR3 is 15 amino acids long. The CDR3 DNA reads TGTGCCAGCAGTTTGGCCGGGACAGGGGGCTACGAGCAGTACTTC. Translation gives CASSLAGTGGYEQYF.

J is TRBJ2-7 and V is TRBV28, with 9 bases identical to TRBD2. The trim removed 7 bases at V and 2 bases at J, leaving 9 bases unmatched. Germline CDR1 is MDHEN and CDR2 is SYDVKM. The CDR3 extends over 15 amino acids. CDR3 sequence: CASTVSGTSTYEQYF. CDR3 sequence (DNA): TGTGCCAGCACAGTATCCGGGACTAGCACCTACGAGCAGTACTTC.

The CDR3 nucleotides are TGTGCCAGCAGCCCGTCCACACTAGCGGGGATCACCTACGAGCAGTACTTC. This codes for CASSPSTLAGITYEQYF. The gene calls are TRBV14 and TRBJ2-7, with 10 bases fitting TRBD2. The CDR3 loop spans 17 amino acids. The V segment lost 4 bases and the J segment 2 bases; nucleotides outside the gene matches: 11. Germline CDR1 is SGHDN and CDR2 is FVKESK.

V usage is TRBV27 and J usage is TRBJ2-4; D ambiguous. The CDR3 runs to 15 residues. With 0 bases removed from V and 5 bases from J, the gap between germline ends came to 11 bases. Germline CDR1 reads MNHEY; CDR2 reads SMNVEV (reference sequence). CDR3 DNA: TGTGCCAGCAGTTTATCCCCCAGTTTGGAAAACATTCAGTACTTC. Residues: CASSLSPSLENIQYF.

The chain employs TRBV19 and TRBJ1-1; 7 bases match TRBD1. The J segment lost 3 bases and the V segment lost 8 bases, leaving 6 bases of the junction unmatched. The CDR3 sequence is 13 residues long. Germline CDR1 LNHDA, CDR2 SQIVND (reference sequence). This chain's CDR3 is CASRWGQHTEAFF. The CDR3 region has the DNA TGTGCCAGTCGATGGGGACAGCACACTGAAGCTTTCTTT.

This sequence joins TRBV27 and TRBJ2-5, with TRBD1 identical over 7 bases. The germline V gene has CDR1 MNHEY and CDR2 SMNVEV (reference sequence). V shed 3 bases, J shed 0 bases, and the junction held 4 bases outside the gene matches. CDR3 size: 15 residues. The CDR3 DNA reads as TGTGCCAGCAGTTTCGACAGGGCGAACCAAGAGACCCAGTACTTC. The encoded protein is CASSFDRANQETQYF.

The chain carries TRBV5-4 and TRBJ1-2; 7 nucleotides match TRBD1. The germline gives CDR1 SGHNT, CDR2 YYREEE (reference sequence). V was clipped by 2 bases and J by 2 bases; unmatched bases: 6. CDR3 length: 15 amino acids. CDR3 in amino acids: CASSFPTGANYGYTF. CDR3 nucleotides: TGTGCCAGCAGCTTCCCTACAGGGGCCAACTATGGCTACACCTTC. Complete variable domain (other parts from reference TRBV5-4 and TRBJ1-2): ETGVTQSPTHLIKTRGQQVTLRCSSQSGHNTVSWYQQALGQGPQFIFQYYREEENGRGNFPPRFSGLQFPNYSSELNVNALELDDSALYLCASSFPTGANYGYTFGSGTRLTVV.

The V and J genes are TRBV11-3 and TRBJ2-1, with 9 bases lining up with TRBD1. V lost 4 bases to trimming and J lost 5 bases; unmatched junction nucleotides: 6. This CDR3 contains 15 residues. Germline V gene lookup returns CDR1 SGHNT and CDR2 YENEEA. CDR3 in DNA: TGTGCCAGCAGCTCGAGACAGGGGGTCCACAATGAGCAGTTCTTC. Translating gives CASSSRQGVHNEQFF.

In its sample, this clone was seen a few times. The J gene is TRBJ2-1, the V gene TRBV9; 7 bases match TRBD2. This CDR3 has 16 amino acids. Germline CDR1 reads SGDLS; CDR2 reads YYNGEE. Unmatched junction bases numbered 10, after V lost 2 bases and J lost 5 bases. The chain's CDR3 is CASSVLPSGTHNEQFF. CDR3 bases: TGTGCCAGCAGCGTCTTGCCCAGCGGGACTCACAATGAGCAGTTCTTC.